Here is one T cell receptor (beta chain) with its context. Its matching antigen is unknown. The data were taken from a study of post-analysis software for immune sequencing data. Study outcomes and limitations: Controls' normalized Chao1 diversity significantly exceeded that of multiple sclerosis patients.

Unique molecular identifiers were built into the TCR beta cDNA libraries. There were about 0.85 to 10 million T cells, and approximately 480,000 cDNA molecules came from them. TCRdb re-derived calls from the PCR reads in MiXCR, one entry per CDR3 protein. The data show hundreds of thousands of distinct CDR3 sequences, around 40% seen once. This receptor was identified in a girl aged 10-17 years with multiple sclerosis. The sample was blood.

Here the CDR3 reads CASRWGRDRGRTEAFF. The CDR3 coding sequence is TGTGCCAGCAGGTGGGGGCGGGACAGGGGTAGGACTGAAGCTTTCTTT. This sequence joins TRBV28 and TRBJ1-1, with 10 bases matching TRBD1. The CDR3 runs 16 residues. CDR1 is MDHEN and CDR2 is SYDVKM in the germline V gene. Trimming at V came to 6 bases and at J to 5 bases, leaving 12 bases not matched to a gene.